This is a list of T cell receptor beta chains from one sample in a study of control samples from healthy donors and cancer patients. Assay used: immunoSEQ multiplex PCR; TCRdb lists only in-frame clones, some missing. The table includes some 190,000 clones, approximately 91% detected once. The sequenced sample was blood. These receptors originate from a man between 25 and 39 years old in good health. The CDR3 runs from the conserved cysteine through the conserved F or W. Each record gives: V gene, D gene, J gene, CDR3 protein. D genes are given only for firm matches.

V gene: TRBV10-2
D gene: TRBD2
J gene: TRBJ2-1
CDR3 protein: CASRPGTSGRDEQFF

V gene: TRBV4-2
D gene: TRBD1
J gene: TRBJ2-6
CDR3 protein: CASSQGRGGLSGANVLTF

V gene: TRBV10-1
D gene: .
J gene: TRBJ2-2
CDR3 protein: CASSAGTSNTGELFF

V gene: TRBV2
D gene: .
J gene: TRBJ2-7
CDR3 protein: CACGGTSSYEQYF

V gene: TRBV2
D gene: .
J gene: TRBJ1-3
CDR3 protein: CASATAGNTIYF

V gene: TRBV6-2/TRBV6-3
D gene: .
J gene: TRBJ1-2
CDR3 protein: CASSYIGEGYTF

V gene: TRBV9
D gene: .
J gene: TRBJ1-6
CDR3 protein: CASSVGANSPLHF

V gene: TRBV6-5
D gene: .
J gene: TRBJ1-4
CDR3 protein: CASRALSDGEKLFF

V gene: TRBV5-1
D gene: TRBD2
J gene: TRBJ2-7
CDR3 protein: CASSLSAGDTYEQYF

V gene: TRBV29-1
D gene: .
J gene: TRBJ1-2
CDR3 protein: CSVPRPEVDYGYTF

V gene: TRBV25-1
D gene: .
J gene: TRBJ1-2
CDR3 protein: CASSESGTLSPKGYTF

V gene: TRBV30
D gene: .
J gene: TRBJ1-3
CDR3 protein: CAWSRGDISGNTIYF

V gene: TRBV11-2
D gene: .
J gene: TRBJ1-5
CDR3 protein: CASSPRGWPQHF

V gene: TRBV2
D gene: .
J gene: TRBJ2-5
CDR3 protein: CASGRASETQYF

V gene: TRBV24-1
D gene: .
J gene: TRBJ2-1
CDR3 protein: CATSDLRGGSYNEQFF

V gene: TRBV6-4
D gene: .
J gene: TRBJ2-1
CDR3 protein: CASSEGRSPYNEQFF

V gene: TRBV5-5
D gene: .
J gene: TRBJ2-3
CDR3 protein: CASKGGGAGNTDTQYF

V gene: TRBV2
D gene: TRBD2
J gene: TRBJ2-3
CDR3 protein: CASKASGDTQYF

V gene: TRBV6-5
D gene: .
J gene: TRBJ2-5
CDR3 protein: CASTRRGGLQETQYF

V gene: TRBV19
D gene: .
J gene: TRBJ2-3
CDR3 protein: CASSSPFNTQYF

V gene: TRBV3-1/TRBV3-2
D gene: TRBD1
J gene: TRBJ1-1
CDR3 protein: CASSPSDRVFEAFF

V gene: TRBV7-9
D gene: TRBD1
J gene: TRBJ2-7
CDR3 protein: CASSLSDRGQWEQYF

V gene: TRBV2
D gene: TRBD1
J gene: TRBJ1-2
CDR3 protein: CASSGERTGPANYGYTF

V gene: TRBV5-6
D gene: .
J gene: TRBJ2-1
CDR3 protein: CASSSVSSYNEQFF

V gene: TRBV29-1
D gene: .
J gene: TRBJ2-6
CDR3 protein: CSVGSSGANVLTF

V gene: TRBV30
D gene: .
J gene: TRBJ1-6
CDR3 protein: CAWRRQQDSPLHF

V gene: TRBV13
D gene: .
J gene: TRBJ2-7
CDR3 protein: CASSLRGGEQYF

V gene: TRBV3-1/TRBV3-2
D gene: .
J gene: TRBJ1-1
CDR3 protein: CASSQEGVGSEAFF

V gene: TRBV7-2
D gene: .
J gene: TRBJ1-3
CDR3 protein: CASSYRDGRNTIYF

V gene: TRBV9
D gene: TRBD1
J gene: TRBJ1-2
CDR3 protein: CASSARTGVYGYTF

V gene: TRBV11-2
D gene: TRBD1
J gene: TRBJ2-1
CDR3 protein: CASSLSGQGNYNEQFF